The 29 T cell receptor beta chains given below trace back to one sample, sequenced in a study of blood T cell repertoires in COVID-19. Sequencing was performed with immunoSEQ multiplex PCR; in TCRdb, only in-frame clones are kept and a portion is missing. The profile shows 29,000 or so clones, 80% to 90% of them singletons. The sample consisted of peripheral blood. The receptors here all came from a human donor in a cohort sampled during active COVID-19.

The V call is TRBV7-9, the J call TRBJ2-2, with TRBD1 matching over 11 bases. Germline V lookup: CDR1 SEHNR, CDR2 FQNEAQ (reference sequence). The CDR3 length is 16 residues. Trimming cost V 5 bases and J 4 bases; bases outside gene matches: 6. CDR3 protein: CASSGGTGGSTGELFF. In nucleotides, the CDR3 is TGTGCCAGCAGCGGCGGGACAGGGGGAAGCACCGGGGAGCTGTTTTTT.

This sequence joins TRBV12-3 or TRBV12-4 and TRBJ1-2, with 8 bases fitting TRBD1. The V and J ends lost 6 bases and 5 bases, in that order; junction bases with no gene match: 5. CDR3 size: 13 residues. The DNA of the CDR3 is TGTGCCAGCAGCCTACAGGGGGGATATGGCTACACCTTC. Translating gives CASSLQGGYGYTF.

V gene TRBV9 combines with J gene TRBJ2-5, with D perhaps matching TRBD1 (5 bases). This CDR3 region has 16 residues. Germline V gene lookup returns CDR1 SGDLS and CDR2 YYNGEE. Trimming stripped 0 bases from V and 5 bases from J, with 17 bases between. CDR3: CASSVAPKGPWETQYF. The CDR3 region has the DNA TGTGCCAGCAGCGTAGCTCCGAAGGGGCCGTGGGAGACCCAGTACTTC.

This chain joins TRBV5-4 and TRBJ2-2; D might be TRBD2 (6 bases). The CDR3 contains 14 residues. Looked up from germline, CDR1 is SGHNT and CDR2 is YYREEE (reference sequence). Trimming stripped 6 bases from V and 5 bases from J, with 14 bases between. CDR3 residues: CASKEGGVTGELFF. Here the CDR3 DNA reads TGTGCCAGCAAGGAGGGCGGCGTGACCGGGGAGCTGTTTTTT.

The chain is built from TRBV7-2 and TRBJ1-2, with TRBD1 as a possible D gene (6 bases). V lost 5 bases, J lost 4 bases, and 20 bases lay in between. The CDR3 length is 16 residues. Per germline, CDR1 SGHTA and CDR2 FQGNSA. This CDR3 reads CASSLVLGAAVYGYTF. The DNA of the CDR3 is TGTGCCAGCAGCCTAGTGTTGGGGGCGGCCGTCTATGGCTACACCTTC.

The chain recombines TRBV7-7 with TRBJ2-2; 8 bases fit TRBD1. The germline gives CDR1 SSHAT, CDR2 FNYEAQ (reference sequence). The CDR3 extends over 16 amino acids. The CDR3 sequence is CARWGDRGLRSGELFF. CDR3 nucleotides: TGTGCTAGGTGGGGTGACAGGGGTTTAAGATCCGGGGAGCTGTTTTTT.

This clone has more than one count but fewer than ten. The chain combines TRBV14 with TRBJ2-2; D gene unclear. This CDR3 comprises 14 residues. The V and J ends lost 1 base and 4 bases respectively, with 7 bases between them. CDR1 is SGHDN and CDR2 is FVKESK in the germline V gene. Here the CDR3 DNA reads TGTGCCAGCAGCCAAGTTTCCGGCACCGGGGAGCTGTTTTTT. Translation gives CASSQVSGTGELFF.

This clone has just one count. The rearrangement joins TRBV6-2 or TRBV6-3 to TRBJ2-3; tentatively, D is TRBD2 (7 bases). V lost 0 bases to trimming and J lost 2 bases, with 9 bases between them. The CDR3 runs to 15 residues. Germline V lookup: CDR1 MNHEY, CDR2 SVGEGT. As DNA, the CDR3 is TGTGCCAGCAGTTACTCGGGGGGGGCCACAGATACGCAGTATTTT. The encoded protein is CASSYSGGATDTQYF.

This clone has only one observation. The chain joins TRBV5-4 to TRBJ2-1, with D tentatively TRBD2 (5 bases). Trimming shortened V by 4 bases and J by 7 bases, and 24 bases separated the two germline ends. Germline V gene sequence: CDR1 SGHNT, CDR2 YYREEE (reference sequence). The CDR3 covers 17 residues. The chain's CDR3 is CASSPEPFEGIRNEQFF. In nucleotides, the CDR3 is TGTGCCAGCAGCCCAGAGCCGTTTGAGGGTATCCGAAATGAGCAGTTCTTC.

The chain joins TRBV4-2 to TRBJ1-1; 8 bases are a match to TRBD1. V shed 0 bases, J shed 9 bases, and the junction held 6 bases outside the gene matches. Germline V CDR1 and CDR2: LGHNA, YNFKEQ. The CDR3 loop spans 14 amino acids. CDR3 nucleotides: TGTGCCAGCAGCCAAGATCAGTGGGACAGGAAAGCTTTCTTT. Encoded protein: CASSQDQWDRKAFF.

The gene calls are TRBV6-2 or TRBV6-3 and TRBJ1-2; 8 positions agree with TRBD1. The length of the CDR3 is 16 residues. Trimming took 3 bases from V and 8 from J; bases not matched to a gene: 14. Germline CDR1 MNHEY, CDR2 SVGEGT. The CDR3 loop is CASSYTGTGDTNGYTF. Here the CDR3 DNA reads TGTGCCAGCAGTTATACGGGGACAGGTGATACTAACGGCTACACCTTC.

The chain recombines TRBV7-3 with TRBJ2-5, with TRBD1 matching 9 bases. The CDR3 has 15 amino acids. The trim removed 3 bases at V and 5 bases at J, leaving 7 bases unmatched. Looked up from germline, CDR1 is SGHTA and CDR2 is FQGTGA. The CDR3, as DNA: TGTGCCAGCAGCTTCGGAGCCGGGACAGGGGAGACCCAGTACTTC. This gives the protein CASSFGAGTGETQYF. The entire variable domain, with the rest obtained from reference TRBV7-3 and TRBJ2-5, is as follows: GAGVSQTPSNKVTEKGKYVELRCDPISGHTALYWYRQSLGQGPEFLIYFQGTGAADDSGLPNDRFFAVRPEGSVSTLKIQRTERGDSAVYLCASSFGAGTGETQYFGPGTRLLVL.

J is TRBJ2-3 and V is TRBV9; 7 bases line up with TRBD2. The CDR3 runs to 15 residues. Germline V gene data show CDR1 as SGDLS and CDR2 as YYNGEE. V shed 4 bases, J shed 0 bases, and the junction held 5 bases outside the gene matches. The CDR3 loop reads CASSSLGGSTDTQYF. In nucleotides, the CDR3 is TGTGCCAGCAGCAGTCTCGGGGGGAGCACAGATACGCAGTATTTT.

The chain's CDR3 is CASSFGLAGGHEQFF. CDR3 nucleotide sequence: TGTGCCAGCAGTTTCGGACTAGCGGGGGGGCATGAGCAGTTCTTC. This rearrangement joins TRBV6-2 or TRBV6-3 to TRBJ2-1; 15 nucleotides match TRBD2. The CDR3 has 15 residues. CDR1 MNHEY and CDR2 SVGEGT come from the germline V gene. Unmatched junction bases numbered 3, after V lost 4 bases and J lost 8 bases.

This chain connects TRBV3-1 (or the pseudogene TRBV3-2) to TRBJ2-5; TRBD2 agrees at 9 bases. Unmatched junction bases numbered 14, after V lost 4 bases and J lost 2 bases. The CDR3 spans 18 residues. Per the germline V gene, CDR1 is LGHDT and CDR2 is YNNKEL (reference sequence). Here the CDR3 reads CASSPQTIAGVLQETQYF. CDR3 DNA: TGTGCCAGCAGCCCGCAGACTATAGCGGGGGTGTTACAAGAGACCCAGTACTTC.

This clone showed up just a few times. CDR3 coding DNA: TGTGCCAGCAGATTACGCCAGGGCTACGAGCAGTACTTC. Encoded protein: CASRLRQGYEQYF. The chain is built from TRBV7-9 and TRBJ2-7, with a possible D match to TRBD1 (5 bases). This CDR3 contains 13 residues. In germline, CDR1 is SEHNR, CDR2 FQNEAQ (reference sequence). Trimming shortened V by 6 bases and J by 3 bases, and 12 bases separated the two germline ends.

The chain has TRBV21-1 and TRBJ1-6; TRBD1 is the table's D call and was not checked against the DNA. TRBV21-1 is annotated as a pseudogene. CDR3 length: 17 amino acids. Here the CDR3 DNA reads TGTGCCAGCAGCGAACGACAGGGAGGACCTATTAGTTCACCCCTCCACTTT. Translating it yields CASSERQGGPISSPLHF.

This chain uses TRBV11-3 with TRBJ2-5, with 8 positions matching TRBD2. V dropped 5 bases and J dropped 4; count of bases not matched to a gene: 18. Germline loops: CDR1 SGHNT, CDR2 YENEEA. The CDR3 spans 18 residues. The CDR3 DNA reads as TGTGCCAGCAGCCCAGGACTAGCCATGGGACGGGGGAGAGAGACCCAGTACTTC. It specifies CASSPGLAMGRGRETQYF.

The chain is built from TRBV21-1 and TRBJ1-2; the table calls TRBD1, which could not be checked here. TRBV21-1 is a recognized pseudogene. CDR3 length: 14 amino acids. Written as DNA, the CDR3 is TGTGCCAGCAGCACAACGAGGGGGCTCGGGGGCTACACCTTC. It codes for CASSTTRGLGGYTF.

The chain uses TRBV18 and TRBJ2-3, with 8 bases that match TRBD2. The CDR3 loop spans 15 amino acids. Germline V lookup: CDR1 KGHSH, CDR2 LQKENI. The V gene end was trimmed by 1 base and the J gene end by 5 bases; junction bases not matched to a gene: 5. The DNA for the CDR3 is TGTGCCAGCTCACCACTAGCGGGGTTAGGAGATACGCAGTATTTT. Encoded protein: CASSPLAGLGDTQYF.

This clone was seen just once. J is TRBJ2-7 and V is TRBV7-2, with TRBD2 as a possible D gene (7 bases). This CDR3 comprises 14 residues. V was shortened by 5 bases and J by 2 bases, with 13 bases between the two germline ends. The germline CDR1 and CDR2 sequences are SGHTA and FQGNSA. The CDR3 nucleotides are TGTGCCAGCAGCCATTCGGGGGGCACCTACGAGCAGTACTTC. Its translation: CASSHSGGTYEQYF. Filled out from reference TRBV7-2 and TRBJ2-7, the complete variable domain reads GAGVSQSPSNKVTEKGKDVELRCDPISGHTALYWYRQSLGQGLEFLIYFQGNSAPDKSGLPSDRFSAERTGGSVSTLTIQRTQQEDSAVYLCASSHSGGTYEQYFGPGTRLTVT.

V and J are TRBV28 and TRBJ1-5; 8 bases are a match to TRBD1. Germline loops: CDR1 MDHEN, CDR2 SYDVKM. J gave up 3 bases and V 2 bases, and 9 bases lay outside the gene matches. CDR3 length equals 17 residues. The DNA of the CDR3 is TGTGCCAGCAGTTTAGTAGGACAGGGAATCTACAATCAGCCCCAGCATTTT. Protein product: CASSLVGQGIYNQPQHF.

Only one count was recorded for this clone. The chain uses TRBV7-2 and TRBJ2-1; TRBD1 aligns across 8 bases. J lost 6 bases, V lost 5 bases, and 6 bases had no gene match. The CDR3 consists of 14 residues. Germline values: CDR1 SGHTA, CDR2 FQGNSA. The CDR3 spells CASSIGQGRNEQFF. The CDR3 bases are TGTGCCAGCAGCATCGGACAGGGACGCAATGAGCAGTTCTTC.

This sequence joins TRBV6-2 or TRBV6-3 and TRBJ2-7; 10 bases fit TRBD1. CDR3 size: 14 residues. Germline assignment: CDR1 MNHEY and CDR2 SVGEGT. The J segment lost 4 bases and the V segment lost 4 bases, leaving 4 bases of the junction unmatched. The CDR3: CASSSRQGAYEQYF. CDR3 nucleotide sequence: TGTGCCAGCAGTTCGAGACAGGGGGCTTACGAGCAGTACTTC.

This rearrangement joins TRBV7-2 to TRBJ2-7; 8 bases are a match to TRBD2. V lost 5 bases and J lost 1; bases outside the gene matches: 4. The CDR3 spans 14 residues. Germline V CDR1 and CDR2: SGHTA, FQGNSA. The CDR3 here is CASSARGGSYEQYF. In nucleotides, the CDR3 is TGTGCCAGCAGCGCCCGCGGGGGGTCCTACGAGCAGTACTTC.

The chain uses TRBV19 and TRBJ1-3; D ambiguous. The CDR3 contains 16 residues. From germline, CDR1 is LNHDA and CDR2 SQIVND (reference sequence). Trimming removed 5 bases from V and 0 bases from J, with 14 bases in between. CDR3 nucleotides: TGTGCCAGTAGTTTCGGGATTTTAAGCTCTGGAAACACCATATATTTT. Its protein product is CASSFGILSSGNTIYF.

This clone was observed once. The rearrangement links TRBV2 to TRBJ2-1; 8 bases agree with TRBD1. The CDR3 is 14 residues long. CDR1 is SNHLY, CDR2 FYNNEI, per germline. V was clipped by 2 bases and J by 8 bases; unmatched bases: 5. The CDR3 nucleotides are TGTGCCAGCAGTGAATTGGACAGGGCGGATGAGCAGTTCTTC. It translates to CASSELDRADEQFF. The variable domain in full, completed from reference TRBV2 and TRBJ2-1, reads EPEVTQTPSHQVTQMGQEVILRCVPISNHLYFYWYRQILGQKVEFLVSFYNNEISEKSEIFDDQFSVERPDGSNFTLKIRSTKLEDSAMYFCASSELDRADEQFFGPGTRLTVL.

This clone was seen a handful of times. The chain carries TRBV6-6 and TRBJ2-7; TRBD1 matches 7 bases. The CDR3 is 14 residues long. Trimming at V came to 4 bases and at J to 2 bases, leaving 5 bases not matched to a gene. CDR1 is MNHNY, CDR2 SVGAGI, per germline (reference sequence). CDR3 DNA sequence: TGTGCCAGCAGTTTGGGGGACAGTGCCTACGAGCAGTACTTC. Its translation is CASSLGDSAYEQYF.

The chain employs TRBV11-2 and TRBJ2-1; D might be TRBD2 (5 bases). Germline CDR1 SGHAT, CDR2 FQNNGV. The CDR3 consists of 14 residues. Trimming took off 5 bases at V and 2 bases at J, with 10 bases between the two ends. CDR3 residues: CASSQRTTYNEQFF. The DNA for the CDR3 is TGTGCCAGCAGCCAGCGGACCACCTACAATGAGCAGTTCTTC.